This TCR beta chain was identified during a study of shared clonotypes between healthy human individuals. Broader study findings: On the whole, naive subsets had larger estimated richness than memory subsets had.

In the naive CD8 group, cells lacked CD45RO and were positively selected for CCR7, so terminally differentiated effector memory CD45RA+ cells were left out. The assay was immunoSEQ multiplex PCR, and TCRdb's table has in-frame clones only and misses some. The table lists approximately 2,200,000 clones, about 92% of them singletons. The CDR3 spans 15 residues. V lost 4 bases to trimming and J lost 2 bases, with 14 bases between them. Germline V gene lookup returns CDR1 SGHVS and CDR2 FNYEAQ. Remarks on this clone: The antigen remains undetermined.

The material sequenced was naive CD8+ T cells from PBMCs. The chain employs TRBV7-6 and TRBJ1-1; tentative D call: TRBD1 (5 bases). The TCR sequence derives from a man aged 18 to 35 in good health. Some clones in this sample may be carry-over from other donors' samples. CDR3 DNA: TGTGCCAGCAGCTACCCGGACGGGGCAAACACTGAAGCTTTCTTT. Amino acids: CASSYPDGANTEAFF.